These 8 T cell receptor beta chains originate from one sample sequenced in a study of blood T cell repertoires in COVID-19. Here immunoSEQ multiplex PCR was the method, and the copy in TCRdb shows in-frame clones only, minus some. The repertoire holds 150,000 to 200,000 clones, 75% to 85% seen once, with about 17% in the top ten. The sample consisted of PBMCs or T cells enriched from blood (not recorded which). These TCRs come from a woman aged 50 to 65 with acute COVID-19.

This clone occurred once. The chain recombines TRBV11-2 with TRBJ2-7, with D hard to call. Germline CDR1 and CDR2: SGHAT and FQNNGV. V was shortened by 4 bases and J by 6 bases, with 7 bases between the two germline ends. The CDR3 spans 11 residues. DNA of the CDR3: TGTGCCAGCAGCTCACAGACCGAGCAGTACGTC. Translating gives CASSSQTEQYV.

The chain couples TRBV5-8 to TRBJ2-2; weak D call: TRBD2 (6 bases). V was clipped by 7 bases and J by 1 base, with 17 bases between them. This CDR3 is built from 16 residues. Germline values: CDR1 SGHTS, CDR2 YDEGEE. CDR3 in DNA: TGTGCCAGCGATAAAAGGAGGGGCCAGAACACCGGGGAGCTGTTTTTT. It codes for CASDKRRGQNTGELFF.

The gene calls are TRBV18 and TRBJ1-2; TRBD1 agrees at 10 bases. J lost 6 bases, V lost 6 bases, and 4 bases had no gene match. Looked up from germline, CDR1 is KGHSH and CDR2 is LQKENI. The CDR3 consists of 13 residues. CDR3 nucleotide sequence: TGTGCCAGCTCCCTCGGACAGGGGGATGGCTACACCTTC. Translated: CASSLGQGDGYTF.

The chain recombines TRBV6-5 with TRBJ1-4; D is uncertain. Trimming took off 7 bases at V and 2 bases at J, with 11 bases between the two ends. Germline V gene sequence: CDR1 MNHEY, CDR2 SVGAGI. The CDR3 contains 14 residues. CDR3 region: CASKRAWTNEKLFF. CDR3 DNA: TGTGCCAGCAAGCGGGCCTGGACTAATGAAAAACTGTTTTTT.

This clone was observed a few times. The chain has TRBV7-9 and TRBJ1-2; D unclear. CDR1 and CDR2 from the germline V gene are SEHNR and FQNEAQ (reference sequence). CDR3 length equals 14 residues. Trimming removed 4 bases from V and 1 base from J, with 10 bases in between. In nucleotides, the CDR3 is TGTGCCAGCAGCTCTGGGCTTCTTAACTATGGCTACACCTTC. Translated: CASSSGLLNYGYTF. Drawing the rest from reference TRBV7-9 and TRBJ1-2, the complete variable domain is DTGVSQNPRHKITKRGQNVTFRCDPISEHNRLYWYRQTLGQGPEFLTYFQNEAQLEKSRLLSDRFSAERPKGSFSTLEIQRTEQGDSAMYLCASSSGLLNYGYTFGSGTRLTVV.

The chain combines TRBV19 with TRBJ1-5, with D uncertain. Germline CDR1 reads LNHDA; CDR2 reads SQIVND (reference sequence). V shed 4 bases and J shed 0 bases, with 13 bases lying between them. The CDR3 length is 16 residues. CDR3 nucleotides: TGTGCCAGTAGTAAAGCAGGATTCTATAGCAATCAGCCCCAGCATTTT. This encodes CASSKAGFYSNQPQHF.

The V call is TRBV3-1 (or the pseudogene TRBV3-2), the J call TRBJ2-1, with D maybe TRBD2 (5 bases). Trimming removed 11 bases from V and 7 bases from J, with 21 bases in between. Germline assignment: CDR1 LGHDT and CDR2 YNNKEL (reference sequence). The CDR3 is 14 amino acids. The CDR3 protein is CAAGGDLERNEQFF. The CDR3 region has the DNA TGTGCCGCGGGCGGTGACCTAGAAAGGAATGAGCAGTTCTTC.

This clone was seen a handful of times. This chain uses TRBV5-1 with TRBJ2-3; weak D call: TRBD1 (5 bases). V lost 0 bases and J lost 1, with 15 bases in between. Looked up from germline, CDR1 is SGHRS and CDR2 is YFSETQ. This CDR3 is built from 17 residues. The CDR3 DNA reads TGCGCCAGCAGCTTGGTGGGGCGGCCCGCTGGCACAGATACGCAGTATTTT. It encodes CASSLVGRPAGTDTQYF.